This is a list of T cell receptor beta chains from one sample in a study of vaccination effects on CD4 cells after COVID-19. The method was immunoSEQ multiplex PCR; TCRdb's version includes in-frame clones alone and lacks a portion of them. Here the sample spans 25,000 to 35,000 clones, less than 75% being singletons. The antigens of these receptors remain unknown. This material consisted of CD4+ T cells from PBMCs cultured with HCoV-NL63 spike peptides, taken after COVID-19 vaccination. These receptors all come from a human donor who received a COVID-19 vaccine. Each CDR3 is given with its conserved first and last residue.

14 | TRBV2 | CASSARVGANVLTF
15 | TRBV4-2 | CASSPGTSGSYEQYF
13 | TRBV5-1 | CASSVTGGYEQYF
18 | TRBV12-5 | CASAEVGEGGVSNEKLFF
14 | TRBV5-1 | CASSPGRDQETQYF
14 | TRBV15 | CATSTRTSGRVLLF
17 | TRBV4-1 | CASSQDRGTGTNEKLFF
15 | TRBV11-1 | CASSLSGQANEKLFF
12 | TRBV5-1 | CASSLGHYEQYF
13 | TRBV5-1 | CASSSNRGNEQFF
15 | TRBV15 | CATSKTGALDSPLHF
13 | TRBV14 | CASSRRMDTEAFF
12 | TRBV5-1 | CASRDEGYGYTF
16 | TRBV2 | CASLPGPLWGDYGYTF
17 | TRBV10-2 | CASSESGGGVMNTEAFF
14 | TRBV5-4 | CASSLGQPNTEAFF
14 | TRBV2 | CASRGLAGEETQYF
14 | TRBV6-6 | CASSTRQGPFDYTF
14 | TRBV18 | CASSPRRENYGYTF
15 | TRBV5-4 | CASSPRAGGPGELFF
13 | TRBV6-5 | CASRVAGNSPLHF
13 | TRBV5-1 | CASSTGFLETQYF
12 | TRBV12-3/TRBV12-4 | CASSVARGWAFF
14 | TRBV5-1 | CASSLARQGTEAFF
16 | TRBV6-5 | CASSYSSGTGGSTLHF
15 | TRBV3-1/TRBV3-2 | CASSQVGLVDNEQFF
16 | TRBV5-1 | CASSFHHRGQNTEAFF
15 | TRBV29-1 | CSVGSTTGLVDGYTF
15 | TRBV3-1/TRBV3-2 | CASSQGGYSGNTIYF